The rows below give T cell receptor beta chains drawn from one sample of a study of blood T cells in healthy people across ages. In TCRdb, the 5' RACE reads were re-called with MiXCR into one record per CDR3 protein. The table has more than 900,000 distinct CDR3 sequences, roughly a quarter seen once. This sample also appeared in a second study, on T cells of mothers and their children.

Sequenced input: blood. The receptor source for this set is a girl aged 2 to 10 in good health. The CDR3 runs from the conserved cysteine through the conserved F or W. D genes are given only for firm matches. Size is stated for part of the rows, as once, few or many counts, or as a class when the clone is expanded.

v_gene	j_gene	d_gene	abundance	CDR3nt	CDR3aa
TRBV9	TRBJ2-3	.	.	TGTGCCAGCAGCCCCCATGGGGCGGTGACAGATACGCAGTATTTT	CASSPHGAVTDTQYF
TRBV27	TRBJ2-3	TRBD2	.	TGTGCCAGCAGTTTAAAGCGGGAGGGGAAAGATACGCGGTATTTT	CASSLKREGKDTRYF
TRBV29-1	TRBJ1-5	.	few	TGCAGCGTTAACTGGGGAGATCAGCCCCAGCATTTT	CSVNWGDQPQHF
TRBV5-5	TRBJ2-5	.	.	TGTGCCAGCAGCTTGGGCGGTTCTTTGGATAGCTTC	CASSLGGSLDSF
TRBV12-3/TRBV12-4	TRBJ1-2	.	.	TGTGCCAGCAGTTTCGCCCGACTCACTTCCCCCTATGGCTACACCTTC	CASSFARLTSPYGYTF
TRBV28	TRBJ2-2	.	few	TGTGCCAGCAGTTTTGCGGGGCTCGGCACCGGGGAGCTGTTTTTT	CASSFAGLGTGELFF
TRBV4-1	TRBJ2-7	TRBD1	.	TGCGCCAGCAGCCAAAGGGACAGCTTCTACGAGCAGTACTTC	CASSQRDSFYEQYF
TRBV4-3	TRBJ2-7	TRBD2	few	TGCGCCAGCAGCCAAGATATATCGGGGGGGGGCCTCTACGAGCAGTACTTC	CASSQDISGGGLYEQYF
TRBV29-1	TRBJ2-5	TRBD2	few	TGCACGGCATCGGGGGGAGAAGAGACCCAGTGCTTC	CTASGGEETQCF
TRBV20-1	TRBJ2-5	TRBD2	.	TGCAGTCCGGTACTAGCGGGAGGGCCGGGGGAGACCCAGTACTTC	CSPVLAGGPGETQYF
TRBV6-5	TRBJ1-2	.	.	TGTGCCAGCAGTTACCTGGGACATTATGGCTACACCTTC	CASSYLGHYGYTF
TRBV12-3/TRBV12-4	TRBJ2-5	.	.	TGTGCCAGCACCACCGACCTAGGACCACAAGAGACCCAGTACTTC	CASTTDLGPQETQYF
TRBV7-9	TRBJ1-1	TRBD1	few	TGTGCCAGCAGCTCCTCGACAGGGACTGAAGCTTTCTTT	CASSSSTGTEAFF
TRBV3-1	TRBJ2-1	.	.	TGTGCCAGCAGCCAAGGGGGTACAGCCTACAATGAGCAGTTCTTC	CASSQGGTAYNEQFF
TRBV7-2	TRBJ2-5	TRBD2	.	TGTGCCAGCAGCTTTAACCGGGAGGCGGGGGAGACCCAGTACTTC	CASSFNREAGETQYF
TRBV7-3	TRBJ1-4	.	few	TGTGCCAGCATGGGCAGGGGAGGGACTAATGAAAAACTGTTTTTT	CASMGRGGTNEKLFF
TRBV29-1	TRBJ1-2	TRBD1	.	TGCAGCGTTGGGACAGGGAGTGACTACACCTTC	CSVGTGSDYTF
TRBV6-1	TRBJ1-1	.	few	TGTGCCAGCAGTGAATGGAGTGGGAACACTGAAGCTTTCTTT	CASSEWSGNTEAFF
TRBV20-1	TRBJ2-7	TRBD1	few	TGCAGTCTTGTACACAGGGGGCCGGATTTAGGGCAGTACTTC	CSLVHRGPDLGQYF
TRBV29-1	TRBJ2-3	.	.	TGCAGCGTTGGGGAAGGGGGAGATACGCAGTATTTT	CSVGEGGDTQYF
TRBV3-1	TRBJ1-4	.	few	TGTGCCAGCAGCCAAGAGGGGGCACATGAAAAACTGTTTTTT	CASSQEGAHEKLFF
TRBV2	TRBJ2-7	TRBD2	few	TGTGCCAGTAGCGGGAGGATCGGTTACGAGCAGTACTTC	CASSGRIGYEQYF
TRBV12-3/TRBV12-4	TRBJ1-2	.	few	TGCATGAACCCGGGATGGGGCTACACCTTC	CMNPGWGYTF
TRBV7-2	TRBJ2-6	.	.	TGTGCCAGCAACTCCGGGACGGGCTCTGGGGCCAACGTCCTGACTTTC	CASNSGTGSGANVLTF
TRBV5-1	TRBJ2-3	TRBD1	.	TGCGCCAGCAGCCCCTGGACAGGGGGCCGGGGAGCAGATACGCAGTATTTT	CASSPWTGGRGADTQYF
TRBV4-1	TRBJ1-5	TRBD1	.	TGCGCCAGCAGCCATCAGGGACAGGGATCGATTCAGCCCCAGCATTTT	CASSHQGQGSIQPQHF
TRBV28	TRBJ2-1	TRBD2	few	TGTGCCAGCAGTTCCACCGGGGCTAGCGGGACCCTCTACAATGAGCAGTTCTTC	CASSSTGASGTLYNEQFF
TRBV4-2	TRBJ2-5	TRBD2	.	TGTGCCAGCAGCCAAGAAGAACTAGCGGGAGGGCCGAAGACCCAGTACTTC	CASSQEELAGGPKTQYF
TRBV18	TRBJ2-7	.	.	TGTGCCAGCTCACCACCGGCAGGTAACTTCGAGCAGTACTTC	CASSPPAGNFEQYF
TRBV11-2	TRBJ2-1	.	.	TGTGCCAGCAGCTTAGCGGGGTCGGACAATGAGCAGTTCTTC	CASSLAGSDNEQFF
TRBV12-3/TRBV12-4	TRBJ2-7	TRBD1	few	TGTGCCAGCAGTTTACTCGGGACAGGGGTCTACGAGCAGTACTTC	CASSLLGTGVYEQYF
TRBV27	TRBJ2-3	TRBD1	.	TGTGCCAGCAGAAAGGACAGGGGCACAGATACGCAGTATTTT	CASRKDRGTDTQYF
TRBV6-1	TRBJ2-1	.	few	TGTGCCAGCAGTGTCTACCAGATCTATGAGCAGTTCTTC	CASSVYQIYEQFF
TRBV7-3	TRBJ2-3	.	.	TGTGCCAGCAGACCGATGAGCTCAGATACGCAGTATTTT	CASRPMSSDTQYF
TRBV15	TRBJ2-7	.	few	TGTGCCACCAGCAGAGAACCGGGCCTCTACTCCTACGAGCAGTACTTC	CATSREPGLYSYEQYF
TRBV7-2	TRBJ2-7	TRBD2	.	TGTGCCAGCAGCTTTTTCCCTAGCGGGGCCTACGAGCAGTACTTC	CASSFFPSGAYEQYF
TRBV5-1	TRBJ2-5	.	once	TGCGCCAGCAGCTTGTCCCACGGGGGAGAGACCCAGTACTTC	CASSLSHGGETQYF
TRBV6-5	TRBJ2-7	.	few	TGTGCCAGCACACTAGGCGCCCCTTACGAGCAGTACTTC	CASTLGAPYEQYF
TRBV28	TRBJ2-7	.	.	TGTGCCAGCAGTTTGGCCGGGGGTGGGCTGTACGAGCAGTACTTC	CASSLAGGGLYEQYF
TRBV5-1	TRBJ2-3	.	few	TGCGCCAGCAGCTTGGGTGCGGGTCATACGCAGTATTTT	CASSLGAGHTQYF
TRBV28	TRBJ2-7	.	few	TGTGCCTGCAGGCAACAGGGTGACGAGCAGTACTTC	CACRQQGDEQYF
TRBV27	TRBJ2-7	.	few	TGTGCCAGCAGCCCAGCCGGCGAGCGTATCTCCTACGAGCAGTACTTC	CASSPAGERISYEQYF
TRBV20-1	TRBJ2-3	.	.	TGCAGTGCTAGCTCATCTGGCGGGGCGGTAGATACGCAGTATTTT	CSASSSGGAVDTQYF
TRBV28	TRBJ1-2	TRBD1	.	TGTGCCAGCACCCTGGGACAGGGGCGCCTTAACTATGGCTACACCTTC	CASTLGQGRLNYGYTF
TRBV20-1	TRBJ2-1	.	.	TGCAGTGCTAGAGATTGGGAAGGGGCCAATGAGCAGTTCTTC	CSARDWEGANEQFF
TRBV20-1	TRBJ1-2	.	.	TGCAGTGCGAGTGGGGCAGGGGAGAATCTTTGTGGCTACACCTTC	CSASGAGENLCGYTF
TRBV27	TRBJ2-7	.	.	TGTGCCTCCGGAGGTCCTTGGGGGGCCTACGAGCAGTACTTC	CASGGPWGAYEQYF
TRBV7-2	TRBJ1-2	TRBD1	.	TGTGCCAGCAGCTTAGGGGCCCAGGACAGGGGGTATGGCTACACCTTC	CASSLGAQDRGYGYTF
TRBV6-1	TRBJ2-5	.	.	TGTGCCAGCAGTGAAGAGGCCCACCAACTTATCCAGGCGGACCAAGAGACCCAGTACTTC	CASSEEAHQLIQADQETQYF